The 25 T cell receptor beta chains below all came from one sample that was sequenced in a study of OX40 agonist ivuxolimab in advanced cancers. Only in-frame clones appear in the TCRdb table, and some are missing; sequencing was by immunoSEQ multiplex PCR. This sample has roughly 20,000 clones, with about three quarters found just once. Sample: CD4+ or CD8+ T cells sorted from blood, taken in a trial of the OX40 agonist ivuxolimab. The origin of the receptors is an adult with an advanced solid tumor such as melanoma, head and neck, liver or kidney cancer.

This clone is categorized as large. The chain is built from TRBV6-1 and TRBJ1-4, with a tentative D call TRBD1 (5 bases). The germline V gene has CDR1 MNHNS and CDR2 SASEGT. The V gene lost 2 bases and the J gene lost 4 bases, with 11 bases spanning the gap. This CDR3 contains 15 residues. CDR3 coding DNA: TGTGCCAGCAGTGAAAGGGGTGTGATTAATGAAAAACTGTTTTTT. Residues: CASSERGVINEKLFF.

CDR3 DNA sequence: TGTGCCAGCAGTTTCCTAGCGGGTCAAGAGACCCAGTACTTC. As protein: CASSFLAGQETQYF. This chain joins TRBV27 and TRBJ2-5; 8 bases match TRBD2. CDR3 length: 14 residues. Germline V gene data show CDR1 as MNHEY and CDR2 as SMNVEV (reference sequence). Germline trimming cut 3 bases from V and 2 bases from J; bases unmatched to any gene: 2.

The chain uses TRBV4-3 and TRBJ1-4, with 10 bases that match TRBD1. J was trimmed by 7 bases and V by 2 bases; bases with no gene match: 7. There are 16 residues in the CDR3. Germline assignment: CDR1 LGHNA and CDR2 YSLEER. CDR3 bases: TGCGCCAGCAGCCAACTAGAGACAGGGGGCAGTGAAAAACTGTTTTTT. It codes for CASSQLETGGSEKLFF.

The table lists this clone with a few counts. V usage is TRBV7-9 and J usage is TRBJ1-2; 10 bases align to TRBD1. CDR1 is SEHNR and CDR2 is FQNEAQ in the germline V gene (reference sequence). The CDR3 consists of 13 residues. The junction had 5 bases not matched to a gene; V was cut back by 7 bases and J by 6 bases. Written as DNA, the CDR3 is TGTGCCAGCACCCTGGGACAGGGGAATGGCTACACCTTC. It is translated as CASTLGQGNGYTF.

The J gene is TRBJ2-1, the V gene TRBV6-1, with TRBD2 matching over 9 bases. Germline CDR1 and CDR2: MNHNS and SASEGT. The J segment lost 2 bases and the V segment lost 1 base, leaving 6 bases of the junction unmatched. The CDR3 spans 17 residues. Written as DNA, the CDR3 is TGTGCCAGCAGTGAAGAGAGTAGCGGGGGTCCCTACAATGAGCAGTTCTTC. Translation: CASSEESSGGPYNEQFF.

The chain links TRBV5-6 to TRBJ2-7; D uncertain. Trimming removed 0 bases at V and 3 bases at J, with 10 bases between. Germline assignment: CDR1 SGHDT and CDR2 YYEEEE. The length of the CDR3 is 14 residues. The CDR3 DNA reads TGTGCCAGCAGCTTGGGCAGCATAGGCTACGAGCAGTACTTC. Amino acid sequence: CASSLGSIGYEQYF. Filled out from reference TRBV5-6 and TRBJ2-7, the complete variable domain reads DAGVTQSPTHLIKTRGQQVTLRCSPKSGHDTVSWYQQALGQGPQFIFQYYEEEERQRGNFPDRFSGHQFPNYSSELNVNALLLGDSALYLCASSLGSIGYEQYFGPGTRLTVT.

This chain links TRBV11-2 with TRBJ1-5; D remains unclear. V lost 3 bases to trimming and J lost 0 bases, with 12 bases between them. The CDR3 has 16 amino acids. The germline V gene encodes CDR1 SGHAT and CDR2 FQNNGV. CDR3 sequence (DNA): TGTGCCAGCAGCTTCCAAAGTGCCTATAGCAATCAGCCCCAGCATTTT. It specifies CASSFQSAYSNQPQHF. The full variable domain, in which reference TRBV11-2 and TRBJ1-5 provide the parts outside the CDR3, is EAGVAQSPRYKIIEKRQSVAFWCNPISGHATLYWYQQILGQGPKLLIQFQNNGVVDDSQLPKDRFSAERLKGVDSTLKIQPAKLEDSAVYLCASSFQSAYSNQPQHFGDGTRLSIL.

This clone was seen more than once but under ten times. DNA of the CDR3: TGTGCCAGCAGCCCTAGCGGGGGATACAATGAGCAGTTCTTC. It specifies CASSPSGGYNEQFF. J is TRBJ2-1 and V is TRBV4-2; 10 bases agree with TRBD2. Germline trimming cut 4 bases from V and 4 bases from J; bases unmatched to any gene: 1. Germline-derived CDR1 and CDR2 are LGHNA and YNFKEQ. The CDR3 covers 14 residues.

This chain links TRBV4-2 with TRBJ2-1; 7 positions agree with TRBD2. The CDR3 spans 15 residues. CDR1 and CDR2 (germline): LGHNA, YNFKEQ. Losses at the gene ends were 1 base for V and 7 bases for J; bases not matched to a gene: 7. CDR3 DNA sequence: TGTGCCAGCAGCCAAGCAGCGGGACCGGGGAATGAGCAGTTCTTC. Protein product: CASSQAAGPGNEQFF.

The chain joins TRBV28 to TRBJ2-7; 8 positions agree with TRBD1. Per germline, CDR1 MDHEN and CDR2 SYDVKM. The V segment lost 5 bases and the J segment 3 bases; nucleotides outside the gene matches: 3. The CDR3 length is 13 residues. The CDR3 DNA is TGTGCCAGCAGTGACGGGACAGGCTACGAGCAGTACTTC. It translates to CASSDGTGYEQYF.

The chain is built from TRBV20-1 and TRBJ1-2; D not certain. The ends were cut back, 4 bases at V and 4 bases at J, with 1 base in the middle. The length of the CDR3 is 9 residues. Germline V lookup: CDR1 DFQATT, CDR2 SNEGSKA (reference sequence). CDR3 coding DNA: TGCAGTGCTACCTATGGCTACACCTTC. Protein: CSATYGYTF.

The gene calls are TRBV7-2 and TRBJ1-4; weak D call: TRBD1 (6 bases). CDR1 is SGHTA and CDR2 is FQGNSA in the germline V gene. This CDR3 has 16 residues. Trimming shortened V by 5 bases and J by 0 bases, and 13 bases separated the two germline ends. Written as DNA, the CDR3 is TGTGCCAGCAGCCCGGACAGTTTTGCAACTAATGAAAAACTGTTTTTT. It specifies CASSPDSFATNEKLFF. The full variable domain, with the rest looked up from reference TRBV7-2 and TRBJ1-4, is GAGVSQSPSNKVTEKGKDVELRCDPISGHTALYWYRQSLGQGLEFLIYFQGNSAPDKSGLPSDRFSAERTGGSVSTLTIQRTQQEDSAVYLCASSPDSFATNEKLFFGSGTQLSVL.

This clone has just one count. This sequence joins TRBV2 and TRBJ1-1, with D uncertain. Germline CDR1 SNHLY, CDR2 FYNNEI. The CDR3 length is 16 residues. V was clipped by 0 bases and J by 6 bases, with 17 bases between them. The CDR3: CASSEALTGPRAEAFF. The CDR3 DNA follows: TGTGCCAGCAGTGAAGCTCTCACCGGGCCTCGGGCTGAAGCTTTCTTT.

CDR3 residues: CASSLATGGMDTGELFF. The CDR3 bases are TGTGCCAGCAGCTTAGCTACAGGGGGCATGGACACCGGGGAGCTGTTTTTT. V gene TRBV7-9 combines with J gene TRBJ2-2; 9 positions agree with TRBD1. Germline lookup yields CDR1 SEHNR and CDR2 FQNEAQ (reference sequence). This CDR3 has 17 residues. V lost 0 bases to trimming and J lost 3 bases; unmatched junction nucleotides: 5.

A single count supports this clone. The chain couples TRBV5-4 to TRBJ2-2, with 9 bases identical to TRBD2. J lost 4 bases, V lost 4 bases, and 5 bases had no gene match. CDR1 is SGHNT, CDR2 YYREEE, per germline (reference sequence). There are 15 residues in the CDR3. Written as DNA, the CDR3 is TGTGCCAGCAGCCTGACTAGCGGTTCCACCGGGGAGCTGTTTTTT. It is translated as CASSLTSGSTGELFF. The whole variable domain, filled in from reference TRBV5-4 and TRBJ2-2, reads ETGVTQSPTHLIKTRGQQVTLRCSSQSGHNTVSWYQQALGQGPQFIFQYYREEENGRGNFPPRFSGLQFPNYSSELNVNALELDDSALYLCASSLTSGSTGELFFGEGSRLTVL.

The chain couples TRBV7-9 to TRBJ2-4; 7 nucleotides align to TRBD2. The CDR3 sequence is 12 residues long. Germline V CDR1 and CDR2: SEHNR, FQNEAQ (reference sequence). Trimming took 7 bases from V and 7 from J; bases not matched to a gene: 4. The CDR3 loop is CASKDGRNIQYF. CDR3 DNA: TGTGCCAGCAAAGACGGGAGGAACATTCAGTACTTC.

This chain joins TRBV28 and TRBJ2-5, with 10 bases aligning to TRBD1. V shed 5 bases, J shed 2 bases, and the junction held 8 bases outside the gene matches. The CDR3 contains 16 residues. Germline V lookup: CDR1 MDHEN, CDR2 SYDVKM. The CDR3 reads CASSTLRDRGQETQYF. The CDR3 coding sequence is TGTGCCAGCAGTACCCTCCGGGACAGGGGACAAGAGACCCAGTACTTC.

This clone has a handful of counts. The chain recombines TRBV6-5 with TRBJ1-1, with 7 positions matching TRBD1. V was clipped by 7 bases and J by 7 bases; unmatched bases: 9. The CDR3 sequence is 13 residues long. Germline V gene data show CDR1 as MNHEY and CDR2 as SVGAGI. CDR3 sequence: CASTSQGGNEAFF. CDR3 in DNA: TGTGCCAGCACCTCCCAGGGGGGGAATGAAGCTTTCTTT.

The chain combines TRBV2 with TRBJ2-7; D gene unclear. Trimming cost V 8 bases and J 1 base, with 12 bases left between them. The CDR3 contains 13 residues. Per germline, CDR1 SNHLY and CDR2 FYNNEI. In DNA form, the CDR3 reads TGTGCCAGCGTTATGGTCAGTTCCTACGAGCAGTACTTC. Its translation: CASVMVSSYEQYF.

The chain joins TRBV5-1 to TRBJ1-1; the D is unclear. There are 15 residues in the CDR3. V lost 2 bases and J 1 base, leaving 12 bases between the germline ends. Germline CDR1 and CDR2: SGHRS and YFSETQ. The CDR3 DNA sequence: TGCGCCAGCAGCTTCGGTCCAGGAGGGAACACTGAAGCTTTCTTT. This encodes CASSFGPGGNTEAFF. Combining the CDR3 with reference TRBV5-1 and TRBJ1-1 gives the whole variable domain KAGVTQTPRYLIKTRGQQVTLSCSPISGHRSVSWYQQTPGQGLQFLFEYFSETQRNKGNFPGRFSGRQFSNSRSEMNVSTLELGDSALYLCASSFGPGGNTEAFFGQGTRLTVV.

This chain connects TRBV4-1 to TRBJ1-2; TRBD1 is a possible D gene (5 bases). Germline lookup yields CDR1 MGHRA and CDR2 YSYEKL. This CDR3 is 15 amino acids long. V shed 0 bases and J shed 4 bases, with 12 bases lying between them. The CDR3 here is CASSQDEGPIYGYTF. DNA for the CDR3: TGCGCCAGCAGCCAAGATGAGGGGCCAATCTATGGCTACACCTTC.

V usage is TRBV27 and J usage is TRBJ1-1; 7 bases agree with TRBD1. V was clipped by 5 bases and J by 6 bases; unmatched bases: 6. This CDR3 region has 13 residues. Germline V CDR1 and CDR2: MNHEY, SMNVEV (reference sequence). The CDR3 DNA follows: TGTGCCAGCAGTCCGTCAGGGGGACCTGAAGCTTTCTTT. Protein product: CASSPSGGPEAFF.

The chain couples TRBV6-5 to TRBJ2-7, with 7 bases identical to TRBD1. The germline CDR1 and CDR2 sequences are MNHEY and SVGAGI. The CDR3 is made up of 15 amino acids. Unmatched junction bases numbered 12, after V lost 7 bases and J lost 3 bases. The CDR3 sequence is CASTLGRRGYYEQYF. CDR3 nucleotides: TGTGCCAGCACCCTGGGCCGCAGGGGGTACTACGAGCAGTACTTC.

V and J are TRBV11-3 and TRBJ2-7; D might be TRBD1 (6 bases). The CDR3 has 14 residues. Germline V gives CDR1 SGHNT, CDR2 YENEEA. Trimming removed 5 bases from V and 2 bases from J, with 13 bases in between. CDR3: CASSDPDRPYEQYF. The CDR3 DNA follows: TGTGCCAGCAGCGATCCGGACAGACCCTACGAGCAGTACTTC.

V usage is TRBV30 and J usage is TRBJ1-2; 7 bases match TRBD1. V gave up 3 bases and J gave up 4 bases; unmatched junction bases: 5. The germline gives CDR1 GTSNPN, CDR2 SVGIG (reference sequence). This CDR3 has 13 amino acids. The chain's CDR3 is CAWSLTGSYGYTF. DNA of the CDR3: TGTGCCTGGAGCCTGACAGGGAGCTATGGCTACACCTTC.